The 30 T cell receptor beta chains reported below all come from one sample, sequenced in a study of regulatory T cells in long-lasting Graves disease. TCR beta libraries were built with iRepertoire HTBI primers and Arm-PCR of CDR3 regions. MiXCR, run by TCRdb on the multiplex PCR reads, gives a single entry per CDR3 protein. The sample holds 500,000 to 800,000 distinct CDR3 sequences, around 32% seen once. As to time point: persistent/refractory GD, antithyroid drugs over 5 years with positive TRAb. Scientists built the TCR library using RNA that was extracted from PBMCs. Here the sequenced sample was peripheral blood mononuclear cells (PBMCs), taken when the disease was refractory, from a patient treated with antithyroid drugs. Source of these receptors: a female donor with Graves disease.

This clonotype has only a few counts. This chain joins TRBV11-2 and TRBJ2-7; possibly TRBD1 for D (5 bases). This CDR3 comprises 15 residues. The germline CDR1 and CDR2 sequences are SGHAT and FQNNGV. V dropped 1 base and J dropped 1 base, with 11 bases sitting between them. The CDR3 DNA reads TGTGCCAGCAGCTTAGGTGACAGAGGTTCCTACGAGCAGTACTTC. Protein sequence: CASSLGDRGSYEQYF. The full variable domain, rest sourced from reference TRBV11-2 and TRBJ2-7, is EAGVAQSPRYKIIEKRQSVAFWCNPISGHATLYWYQQILGQGPKLLIQFQNNGVVDDSQLPKDRFSAERLKGVDSTLKIQPAKLEDSAVYLCASSLGDRGSYEQYFGPGTRLTVT.

The chain employs TRBV19 and TRBJ1-1; 8 bases map to TRBD1. The trim removed 5 bases at V and 3 bases at J, leaving 8 bases unmatched. CDR1 and CDR2 from the germline V gene are LNHDA and SQIVND (reference sequence). The CDR3 sequence is 15 residues long. CDR3 region: CASSPRGQGDTEAFF. The CDR3 DNA sequence: TGTGCCAGTAGTCCCCGCGGACAGGGTGACACTGAAGCTTTCTTT.

This clonotype was picked up many times. This chain uses TRBV28 with TRBJ1-1; D unclear. The CDR3 spans 16 residues. The ends were cut back, 3 bases at V and 0 bases at J, with 14 bases in the middle. The V gene's germline CDR1 is MDHEN and CDR2 SYDVKM. For the CDR3, the DNA is TGTGCCAGCAGTTTCCTTTCGGTGGTGGTGAACACTGAAGCTTTCTTT. Translated: CASSFLSVVVNTEAFF.

The chain couples TRBV2 to TRBJ2-3; no clear D gene. The CDR3 runs to 11 residues. The V and J ends lost 4 bases and 8 bases respectively, with 7 bases between them. The germline CDR1 and CDR2 sequences are SNHLY and FYNNEI. CDR3: CASSGPTTQYF. In DNA, the CDR3 is TGTGCCAGCAGTGGACCCACTACGCAGTATTTT.

This clonotype was observed many times. V is TRBV7-2 and J is TRBJ1-5, with TRBD1 as a possible D gene (5 bases). Germline V gene lookup returns CDR1 SGHTA and CDR2 FQGNSA. V lost 3 bases and J lost 2, with 8 bases in between. CDR3 length: 14 amino acids. The CDR3 nucleotides read TGTGCCAGCAGCTTGGACAACGGCAATCAGCCCCAGCATTTT. As protein: CASSLDNGNQPQHF.

The chain uses TRBV19 and TRBJ1-4; the D gene is possibly TRBD1 (5 bases). The CDR3 loop spans 15 amino acids. Germline lookup yields CDR1 LNHDA and CDR2 SQIVND (reference sequence). The V end lost 9 bases, the J end lost 6 bases, and 20 bases lay between the germline ends. CDR3 bases: TGTGCCAGCAGACCAACAGGCGCCGGGGATGAAAAACTGTTTTTT. Residues: CASRPTGAGDEKLFF.

This clonotype was picked up a small number of times. J is TRBJ2-7 and V is TRBV27; D could derive from TRBD1 or TRBD2 (6 bases each). Trimming removed 4 bases at V and 2 bases at J, with 15 bases between. The length of the CDR3 is 15 residues. The germline V gene encodes CDR1 MNHEY and CDR2 SMNVEV (reference sequence). The CDR3 reads CASSYRGTCTYEQYF. As DNA, the CDR3 is TGTGCCAGCAGTTACCGGGGGACATGCACCTACGAGCAGTACTTC.

V usage is TRBV29-1 and J usage is TRBJ1-2; 9 bases are a match to TRBD1. With V trimmed by 4 bases and J by 3 bases, 6 bases remained unmatched. Germline V gene sequence: CDR1 SQVTM, CDR2 ANQGSEA. This CDR3 has 14 residues. In DNA, the CDR3 is TGCAGCGTTGTTACAGGGGGCGCTCACTATGGCTACACCTTC. It is translated as CSVVTGGAHYGYTF.

This clonotype turned up a few times. The chain combines TRBV30 with TRBJ1-2; the D is unclear. The V gene's germline CDR1 is GTSNPN and CDR2 SVGIG (reference sequence). The CDR3 is made up of 15 amino acids. Trimming left V 2 bases short and J 6 bases short, with 19 bases between. This CDR3 reads CAWSTLEAGWNGYTF. CDR3 coding DNA: TGTGCCTGGAGTACCCTCGAAGCGGGATGGAATGGCTACACCTTC.

The CDR3 bases are TGTGCCAGTGACGGGGGGGGTAGAGGAAACACCATATATTTT. Its translation: CASDGGGRGNTIYF. The V and J genes are TRBV27 and TRBJ1-3; D is perhaps TRBD1 (5 bases). V was pared by 9 bases and J by 4 bases, with 16 bases between. The CDR3 has 14 residues. Germline lookup yields CDR1 MNHEY and CDR2 SMNVEV (reference sequence).

This clonotype has more than one count but fewer than ten. The rearrangement uses TRBV10-3 and TRBJ1-2; TRBD1 is a possible D gene (6 bases). Trimming took off 1 base at V and 6 bases at J, with 12 bases between the two ends. Germline loops: CDR1 ENHRY, CDR2 SYGVKD. The CDR3 is 14 residues long. This chain's CDR3 is CAISEWTENDGYTF. The DNA of the CDR3 is TGTGCCATCAGTGAGTGGACAGAGAATGATGGCTACACCTTC.

The chain employs TRBV29-1 and TRBJ2-5, with unresolved D. This CDR3 has 13 residues. CDR1 and CDR2 (germline): SQVTM, ANQGSEA. Trimming pared 4 bases from V and 3 bases from J, leaving 12 bases between. Here the CDR3 reads CSVVGPGEETQYF. CDR3 coding DNA: TGCAGCGTTGTCGGGCCAGGCGAAGAGACCCAGTACTTC.

The rearrangement uses TRBV20-1 and TRBJ1-6; TRBD1 aligns across 9 bases. The CDR3 spans 14 residues. J lost 5 bases, V lost 5 bases, and 4 bases had no gene match. From germline, CDR1 is DFQATT and CDR2 SNEGSKA (reference sequence). CDR3 DNA sequence: TGCAGTGCTCCGGGACAGGGAGATAATTCACCCCTCCACTTT. This sequence encodes CSAPGQGDNSPLHF.

This clonotype was seen only a few times. The rearrangement links TRBV12-3 or TRBV12-4 to TRBJ2-7; D possibly corresponds to TRBD2 (5 bases). Trimming shortened V by 7 bases and J by 7 bases, and 11 bases separated the two germline ends. The CDR3 extends over 11 amino acids. This CDR3 reads CASTSGWEQYF. The CDR3 DNA reads TGTGCCAGCACTTCGGGGTGGGAGCAGTACTTC.

This clonotype turned up a few times. This chain links TRBV2 with TRBJ1-1; D gene ambiguous. This CDR3 spans 12 amino acids. Trimming stripped 5 bases from V and 7 bases from J, with 11 bases between. Germline assignment: CDR1 SNHLY and CDR2 FYNNEI. The CDR3 spells CASSPIPGEAFF. The CDR3 DNA sequence: TGTGCCAGCAGTCCCATACCAGGTGAAGCTTTCTTT.

The rearrangement links TRBV10-3 to TRBJ1-1; D is ambiguous. This CDR3 has 12 residues. V was cut by 0 bases and J by 7 bases, with 6 bases left in between. Germline V CDR1 and CDR2: ENHRY, SYGVKD. This CDR3 reads CAISESAHEAFF. CDR3 nucleotide sequence: TGTGCCATCAGTGAGTCTGCGCATGAAGCTTTCTTT.

The V gene is TRBV28, the J gene TRBJ1-5; 8 positions agree with TRBD1. This CDR3 spans 17 amino acids. Germline V gives CDR1 MDHEN, CDR2 SYDVKM. V lost 3 bases to trimming and J lost 0 bases; unmatched junction nucleotides: 7. CDR3 nucleotides: TGTGCCAGCAGTTTCCGGGACAGGAGATATAGCAATCAGCCCCAGCATTTT. It yields the protein CASSFRDRRYSNQPQHF.

As regards this clonotype: This could be a read error, since a much larger clone is one nucleotide away. The chain combines TRBV2 with TRBJ1-1, with a weak D call TRBD1 (5 bases). V gave up 8 bases and J gave up 10 bases, with 17 bases separating them. Germline V gene sequence: CDR1 SNHLY, CDR2 FYNNEI. The CDR3 contains 12 residues. The CDR3 nucleotides are TGTGCCAGCTCCCCGGGACGACGTGCAGCTTTCTTT. Translation: CASSPGRRAAFF.

This clonotype appeared a few times. The V call is TRBV6-1, the J call TRBJ1-4; D gene ambiguous. Deletions cut 2 bases from V and 0 bases from J, with 7 bases between. CDR3 length: 15 residues. CDR1 is MNHNS and CDR2 is SASEGT in the germline V gene. The chain's CDR3 is CASSERPATNEKLFF. The CDR3, as DNA: TGTGCCAGCAGTGAACGGCCTGCAACTAATGAAAAACTGTTTTTT.

V is TRBV7-3 and J is TRBJ2-2; 8 bases match TRBD1. The CDR3 extends over 15 amino acids. Germline CDR1 and CDR2: SGHTA and FQGTGA. With V trimmed by 5 bases and J by 1 base, 3 bases remained unmatched. The CDR3 bases are TGTGCCAGCAGCCCCGACAGGGGGAACACCGGGGAGCTGTTTTTT. Protein: CASSPDRGNTGELFF.

This chain connects TRBV11-2 to TRBJ2-6; 7 bases are a match to TRBD1. CDR1 is SGHAT and CDR2 is FQNNGV in the germline V gene. V was clipped by 6 bases and J by 5 bases; unmatched bases: 4. The CDR3 runs to 14 residues. This chain's CDR3 is CASRGTARANVLTF. The CDR3 DNA sequence: TGTGCCAGCAGGGGGACAGCGCGGGCCAACGTCCTGACTTTC.

For the CDR3, the DNA is TGTGCCAGCAGCCGATATGGGACAGTTTACGAGCAGTACTTC. It translates to CASSRYGTVYEQYF. This chain joins TRBV7-9 and TRBJ2-7; 7 nucleotides match TRBD1. V lost 5 bases, J lost 4 bases, and 8 bases stayed unmatched. The CDR3 is 14 amino acids. Per the germline V gene, CDR1 is SEHNR and CDR2 is FQNEAQ (reference sequence). The variable domain in full, completed from reference TRBV7-9 and TRBJ2-7, reads DTGVSQNPRHKITKRGQNVTFRCDPISEHNRLYWYRQTLGQGPEFLTYFQNEAQLEKSRLLSDRFSAERPKGSFSTLEIQRTEQGDSAMYLCASSRYGTVYEQYFGPGTRLTVT.

The genes are TRBV14 and TRBJ2-2; 7 bases are shared with TRBD1. J was trimmed by 3 bases and V by 3 bases; bases with no gene match: 4. Germline V gives CDR1 SGHDN, CDR2 FVKESK. The CDR3 length is 15 residues. DNA of the CDR3: TGTGCCAGCAGCCATAGGACAGGAGACACCGGGGAGCTGTTTTTT. Its protein is CASSHRTGDTGELFF. Full variable domain (missing parts from reference TRBV14 and TRBJ2-2): EAGVTQFPSHSVIEKGQTVTLRCDPISGHDNLYWYRRVMGKEIKFLLHFVKESKQDESGMPNNRFLAERTGGTYSTLKVQPAELEDSGVYFCASSHRTGDTGELFFGEGSRLTVL.

The chain has TRBV27 and TRBJ1-4; D is possibly TRBD1 (5 bases). This CDR3 comprises 15 residues. The V end was cut by 3 bases, the J end by 5 bases, with 13 bases between. Germline CDR1 MNHEY, CDR2 SMNVEV (reference sequence). CDR3 nucleotide sequence: TGTGCCAGCAGTTTCGGGGCGGGAATAAATGAAAAACTGTTTTTT. Protein product: CASSFGAGINEKLFF.

The chain is built from TRBV2 and TRBJ1-5; 8 positions agree with TRBD1. The V and J ends lost 7 bases and 7 bases, in that order; junction bases with no gene match: 12. This CDR3 has 15 amino acids. The germline CDR1 and CDR2 sequences are SNHLY and FYNNEI. The DNA of the CDR3 is TGTGCCAGCAATTCACAGGGGGGTTTAGGACAGCCCCAGCATTTT. It specifies CASNSQGGLGQPQHF. The full variable domain, its missing parts supplied by reference TRBV2 and TRBJ1-5, is EPEVTQTPSHQVTQMGQEVILRCVPISNHLYFYWYRQILGQKVEFLVSFYNNEISEKSEIFDDQFSVERPDGSNFTLKIRSTKLEDSAMYFCASNSQGGLGQPQHFGDGTRLSIL.

The chain couples TRBV6-1 to TRBJ2-2; 12 bases map to TRBD2. This CDR3 region has 19 residues. The V gene's germline CDR1 is MNHNS and CDR2 SASEGT. V was pared by 4 bases and J by 7 bases, with 16 bases of the junction left unmatched. The CDR3 nucleotides are TGTGCCAGCAGTGCTCTTGTTGTGGCTAGCGGGAGGGCTTTCGGGGAGCTGTTTTTT. Translation gives CASSALVVASGRAFGELFF.

This clonotype was counted ten times or more. V gene TRBV29-1 combines with J gene TRBJ1-5; 7 bases are a match to TRBD1. This CDR3 has 12 amino acids. V shed 7 bases and J 4 bases; nucleotides not matched to a gene: 4. Germline loops: CDR1 SQVTM, CDR2 ANQGSEA. CDR3: CSAKGANQPQHF. CDR3 DNA: TGCAGCGCTAAGGGGGCGAATCAGCCCCAGCATTTT.

This clonotype was seen a handful of times. The chain uses TRBV5-6 and TRBJ2-7, with D possibly TRBD2 on 6 matching bases. V was pared by 0 bases and J by 5 bases, with 9 bases between. Germline V lookup: CDR1 SGHDT, CDR2 YYEEEE. CDR3 size: 13 residues. In DNA, the CDR3 is TGTGCCAGCAGCTTGGTGGGGGGAGACGAGCAGTACTTC. Translation: CASSLVGGDEQYF.

This clonotype was picked up many times. The chain joins TRBV12-3 or TRBV12-4 to TRBJ2-2; 7 positions match TRBD1. The V and J ends lost 7 bases and 7 bases, in that order; junction bases with no gene match: 6. This CDR3 is 13 amino acids long. The CDR3 sequence: CASTNRGDGELFF. The CDR3 nucleotides are TGTGCCAGCACTAACAGGGGCGACGGGGAGCTGTTTTTT.

This clonotype has ten or more counts. The chain employs TRBV11-2 and TRBJ2-5; D not certain. The V end was cut by 3 bases, the J end by 5 bases, with 13 bases between. The V gene's germline CDR1 is SGHAT and CDR2 FQNNGV. CDR3 length equals 14 residues. DNA for the CDR3: TGTGCCAGCAGCTTGTCGCTCCTAGGGGAGACCCAGTACTTC. It translates to CASSLSLLGETQYF. Filled out from reference TRBV11-2 and TRBJ2-5, the complete variable domain reads EAGVAQSPRYKIIEKRQSVAFWCNPISGHATLYWYQQILGQGPKLLIQFQNNGVVDDSQLPKDRFSAERLKGVDSTLKIQPAKLEDSAVYLCASSLSLLGETQYFGPGTRLLVL.